The 11 T cell receptor beta chains given below trace back to one sample, sequenced in a study of T cells in Graves' hyperthyroidism and ophthalmopathy. There were TCR beta CDR3 regions amplified from RNA transcripts. Researchers ran a first-round RT-PCR on the TCR CDR3 using the HTBI primer set. TCRdb reanalysed the multiplex PCR reads using MiXCR and keeps one entry per CDR3 protein. The sample has roughly 500,000 distinct CDR3 sequences; around 45% are singletons. Sequenced input: peripheral blood or thyroid tissue (not recorded which). All receptors come from an adult woman with Graves' disease, either hyperthyroidism or ophthalmopathy (not recorded which).

In this sample, this clonotype turned up once. Germline and junction disagree at one end, which may indicate a read error. The chain combines TRBV2 with TRBJ2-6, with 7 bases lining up with TRBD1. From germline, CDR1 is SNHLY and CDR2 FYNNEI. The CDR3 contains 14 residues. The CDR3 is CASSSEGGSGTEAF. The CDR3 coding sequence is TGTGCCAGCAGTTCTGAAGGGGGCTCAGGCACTGAAGCTTTC.

Ten or more counts support this clonotype. This chain uses TRBV29-1 with TRBJ2-7, with 12 bases that match TRBD2. The CDR3 has 16 amino acids. Germline assignment: CDR1 SQVTM and CDR2 ANQGSEA. J was trimmed by 3 bases and V by 1 base; bases with no gene match: 7. The CDR3, as DNA: TGCAGCGTTGAAGCACGGGGGACTAGCGGGCGCTACGAGCAGTACTTC. Translated, it gives CSVEARGTSGRYEQYF.

In its sample, this clonotype was seen many times. The genes are TRBV4-1 and TRBJ1-1; D possibly corresponds to TRBD1 (5 bases). Germline loops: CDR1 MGHRA, CDR2 YSYEKL. The CDR3 is 17 residues long. V lost 1 base and J 1 base, leaving 16 bases between the germline ends. As DNA, the CDR3 is TGCGCCAGCAGCCAAGCTGGTCGGGGCGGACCGAACACTGAAGCTTTCTTT. It translates to CASSQAGRGGPNTEAFF.

This clonotype was picked up many times. This chain connects TRBV12-3 or TRBV12-4 to TRBJ1-1; D remains ambiguous. This CDR3 has 14 amino acids. V was trimmed by 5 bases and J by 7 bases, leaving 17 bases between them. The CDR3 DNA reads TGTGCCAGCAGTCCACTTTTGGGAGGAGGTGAAGCTTTCTTT. This encodes CASSPLLGGGEAFF.

This clonotype was observed at least ten times. This rearrangement joins TRBV12-3 or TRBV12-4 to TRBJ2-7, with D unresolved. CDR3 length equals 11 residues. V was pared by 6 bases and J by 4 bases, with 7 bases between. The CDR3 coding sequence is TGTGCCAGCAGCCCCGGTTACGAGCAGTACTTC. It translates to CASSPGYEQYF.

This chain links TRBV7-8 with TRBJ1-2, with D unclear. Germline loops: CDR1 SGHVS, CDR2 FQNEAQ. The V gene lost 0 bases and the J gene lost 8 bases, with 22 bases spanning the gap. The CDR3 is 17 amino acids. The CDR3, as DNA: TGTGCCAGCAGCTTAGCTGGAGCGGGAGGTCCCTGGTACGGCTACACCTTC. It translates to CASSLAGAGGPWYGYTF.

J is TRBJ2-5 and V is TRBV7-3; possibly TRBD1 or TRBD2 for D (5 bases each). V lost 5 bases, J lost 5 bases, and 18 bases lay in between. The CDR3 extends over 15 amino acids. Germline V gene lookup returns CDR1 SGHTA and CDR2 FQGTGA. This CDR3 reads CASSATGTRSETQYF. CDR3 sequence (DNA): TGTGCCAGCAGCGCGACCGGGACCCGGTCCGAGACCCAGTACTTC.

Concerning this clonotype itself: The junction shows a germline mismatch at one end, possibly a read error. This chain links TRBV15 with TRBJ1-2; D may be TRBD1 (5 bases). The germline V gene encodes CDR1 LNHNV and CDR2 YYDKDF (reference sequence). The CDR3 extends over 14 amino acids. CDR3 region: CAASSSTAFYGYTF. The CDR3 DNA follows: TGTGCCGCCAGCAGCTCGACAGCCTTCTATGGCTACACCTTC.

At least ten counts were recorded for this clonotype. The gene calls are TRBV13 and TRBJ2-7; 7 positions match TRBD2. After removal of 5 bases from V and 3 bases from J, the junction contained 16 bases not matched to a gene. The CDR3 has 17 residues. From germline, CDR1 is PRHDT and CDR2 FYEKMQ (reference sequence). This chain's CDR3 is CASSPNPLLATRYEQYF. CDR3 DNA sequence: TGTGCCAGCAGCCCCAATCCATTACTAGCGACTCGCTACGAGCAGTACTTC.

This clonotype showed up many times. The genes are TRBV7-2 and TRBJ1-2; D uncertain. The CDR3 length is 15 residues. Germline assignment: CDR1 SGHTA and CDR2 FQGNSA. Deletions cut 3 bases from V and 3 bases from J, with 14 bases between. The CDR3 sequence: CASSFSGGGDYGYTF. CDR3 in DNA: TGTGCCAGCAGCTTTTCAGGTGGTGGGGACTATGGCTACACCTTC.

In this sample, this clonotype turned up many times. This chain links TRBV7-3 with TRBJ1-1; no definite D call. The CDR3 consists of 13 residues. The germline V gene has CDR1 SGHTA and CDR2 FQGTGA. Trimming removed 4 bases at V and 7 bases at J, with 13 bases between. CDR3 DNA: TGTGCCAGCAGCTCGACCGCCTTCAGTGAAGCTTTCTTT. It specifies CASSSTAFSEAFF.